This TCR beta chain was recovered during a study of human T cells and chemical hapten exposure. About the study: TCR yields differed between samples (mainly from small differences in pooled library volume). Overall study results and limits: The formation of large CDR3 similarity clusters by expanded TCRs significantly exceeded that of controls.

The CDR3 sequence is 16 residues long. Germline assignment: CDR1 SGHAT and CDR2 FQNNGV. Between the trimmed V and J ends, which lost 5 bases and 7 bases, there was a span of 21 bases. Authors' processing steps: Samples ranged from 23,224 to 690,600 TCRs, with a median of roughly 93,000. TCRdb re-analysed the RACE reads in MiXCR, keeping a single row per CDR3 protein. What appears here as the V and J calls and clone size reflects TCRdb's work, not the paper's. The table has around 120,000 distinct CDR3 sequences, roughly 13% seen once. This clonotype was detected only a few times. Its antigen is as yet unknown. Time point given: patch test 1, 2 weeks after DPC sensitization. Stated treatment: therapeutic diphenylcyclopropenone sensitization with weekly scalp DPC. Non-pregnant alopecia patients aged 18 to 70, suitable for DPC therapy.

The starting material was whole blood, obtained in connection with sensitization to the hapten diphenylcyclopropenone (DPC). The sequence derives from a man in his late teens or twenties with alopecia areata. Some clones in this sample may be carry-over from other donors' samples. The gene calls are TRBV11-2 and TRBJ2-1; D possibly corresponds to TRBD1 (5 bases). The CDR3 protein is CASSGDRSRKGNEQFF. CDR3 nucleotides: TGTGCCAGCAGCGGTGACCGGAGTCGGAAGGGGAATGAGCAGTTCTTC.